These 8 T cell receptor beta chains share one sample of origin, sequenced in a study of cytomegalovirus exposure and HLA in healthy donors. Researchers ran the PCR with 60 Vbeta and 13 Jbeta primers. The repertoire was sequenced with immunoSEQ multiplex PCR; TCRdb's copy has only in-frame clones and lacks some. The sample contains 150,000 to 200,000 clones, about three quarters of which appear only once. Source material: PBMCs. These receptors were taken from a female donor in good health and CMV-seronegative.

V is TRBV7-9 and J is TRBJ2-7, with 10 bases fitting TRBD2. CDR1 is SEHNR and CDR2 is FQNEAQ in the germline V gene (reference sequence). This CDR3 spans 15 amino acids. V was clipped by 0 bases and J by 9 bases; unmatched bases: 8. In nucleotides, the CDR3 is TGTGCCAGCAGCTTAGCGCCTCTAGCGGGAGTACGGCAGTACTTC. This encodes CASSLAPLAGVRQYF.

This clone was picked up a small number of times. The J gene is TRBJ2-3, the V gene TRBV7-3; D is ambiguous. The V end lost 4 bases, the J end lost 0 bases, and 5 bases lay between the germline ends. Germline-derived CDR1 and CDR2 are SGHTA and FQGTGA. The CDR3 extends over 13 amino acids. CDR3 protein: CASSSVSTDTQYF. The CDR3, as DNA: TGTGCCAGCAGCTCCGTCAGCACAGATACGCAGTATTTT.

The chain couples TRBV7-9 to TRBJ2-5, with 10 bases that match TRBD2. Germline CDR1 is SEHNR and CDR2 is FQNEAQ (reference sequence). After removal of 3 bases from V and 2 bases from J, the junction contained 3 bases not matched to a gene. The CDR3 contains 15 residues. CDR3: CASSFSGGGQETQYF. DNA for the CDR3: TGTGCCAGCAGCTTCAGCGGGGGGGGACAAGAGACCCAGTACTTC.

V gene TRBV5-1 combines with J gene TRBJ1-3, with D unclear. Germline assignment: CDR1 SGHRS and CDR2 YFSETQ. The CDR3 contains 13 residues. Trimming took off 4 bases at V and 7 bases at J, with 12 bases between the two ends. This chain's CDR3 is CASSPYGENTIYF. Here the CDR3 DNA reads TGCGCCAGCAGCCCTTACGGGGAGAACACCATATATTTT.

The chain joins TRBV6-1 to TRBJ1-1; TRBD1 matches at 8 bases. CDR1 MNHNS and CDR2 SASEGT come from the germline V gene. With 5 bases clipped from V and 3 bases from J, the junction kept 2 bases outside the gene matches. The CDR3 consists of 13 residues. Written as DNA, the CDR3 is TGTGCCAGCAGTACGACAGGGGACACTGAAGCTTTCTTT. Amino acids: CASSTTGDTEAFF.

The CDR3 nucleotides are TGTGCCAGCAGTTCCGGGTTATCCCGGGGCGAGCAGTACTTC. Its protein product is CASSSGLSRGEQYF. The chain uses TRBV7-9 and TRBJ2-7; the D gene is possibly TRBD2 (5 bases). V dropped 6 bases and J dropped 6 bases, with 18 bases sitting between them. The CDR3 is 14 residues long. Germline CDR1 SEHNR, CDR2 FQNEAQ (reference sequence).

The gene calls are TRBV7-3 and TRBJ2-3, with TRBD2 as a possible D gene (5 bases). The germline gives CDR1 SGHTA, CDR2 FQGTGA. This CDR3 is 15 amino acids long. V was pared by 3 bases and J by 0 bases, with 10 bases between. This CDR3 reads CASSLTGSSTDTQYF. As DNA, the CDR3 is TGTGCCAGCAGCTTGACGGGATCTAGCACAGATACGCAGTATTTT.

The rearrangement joins TRBV7-9 to TRBJ2-1; 13 bases agree with TRBD2. This CDR3 spans 17 amino acids. J was trimmed by 4 bases and V by 4 bases; bases with no gene match: 7. Looked up from germline, CDR1 is SEHNR and CDR2 is FQNEAQ (reference sequence). This chain's CDR3 is CASSSPGLAGKYNEQFF. The CDR3 DNA follows: TGTGCCAGCAGCTCACCGGGACTAGCGGGAAAGTACAATGAGCAGTTCTTC.